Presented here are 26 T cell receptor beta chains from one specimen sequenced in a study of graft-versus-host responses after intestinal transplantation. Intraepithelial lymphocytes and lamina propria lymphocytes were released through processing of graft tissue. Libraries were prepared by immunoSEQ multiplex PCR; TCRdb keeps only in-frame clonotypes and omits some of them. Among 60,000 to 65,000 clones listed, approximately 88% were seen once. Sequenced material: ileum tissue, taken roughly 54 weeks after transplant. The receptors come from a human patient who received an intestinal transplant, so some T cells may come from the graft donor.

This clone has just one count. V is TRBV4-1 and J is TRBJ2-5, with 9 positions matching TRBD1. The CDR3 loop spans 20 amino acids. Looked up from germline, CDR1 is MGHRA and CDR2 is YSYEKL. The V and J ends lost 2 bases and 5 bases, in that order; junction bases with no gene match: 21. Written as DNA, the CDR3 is TGCGCCAGCAGCCAACTCGTCTGGACAGGGGATGATGATTCGGTGGAGACCCAGTACTTC. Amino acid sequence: CASSQLVWTGDDDSVETQYF.

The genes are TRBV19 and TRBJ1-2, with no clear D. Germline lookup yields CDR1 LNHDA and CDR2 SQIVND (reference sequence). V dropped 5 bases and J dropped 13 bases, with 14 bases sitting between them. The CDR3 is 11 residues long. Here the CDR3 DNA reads TGTGCCAGTAGTCACGAAGGTCTACCCACCTTC. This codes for CASSHEGLPTF.

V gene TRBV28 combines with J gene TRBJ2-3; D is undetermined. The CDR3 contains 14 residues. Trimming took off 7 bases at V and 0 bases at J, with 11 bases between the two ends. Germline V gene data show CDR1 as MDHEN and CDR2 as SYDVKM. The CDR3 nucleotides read TGTGCCAGCACCCTCCTCGGAAGCACAGATACGCAGTATTTT. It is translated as CASTLLGSTDTQYF. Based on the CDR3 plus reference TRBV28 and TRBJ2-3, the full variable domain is DVKVTQSSRYLVKRTGEKVFLECVQDMDHENMFWYRQDPGLGLRLIYFSYDVKMKEKGDIPEGYSVSREKKERFSLILESASTNQTSMYLCASTLLGSTDTQYFGPGTRLTVL.

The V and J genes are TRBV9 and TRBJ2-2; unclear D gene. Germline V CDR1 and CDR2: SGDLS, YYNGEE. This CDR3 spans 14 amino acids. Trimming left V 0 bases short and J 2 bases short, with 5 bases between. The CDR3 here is CASSVAGNTGELFF. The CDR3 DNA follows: TGTGCCAGCAGCGTAGCGGGTAACACCGGGGAGCTGTTTTTT.

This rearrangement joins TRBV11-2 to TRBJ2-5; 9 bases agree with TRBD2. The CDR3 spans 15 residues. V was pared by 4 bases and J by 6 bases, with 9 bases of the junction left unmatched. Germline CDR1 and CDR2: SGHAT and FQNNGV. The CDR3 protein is CASSSIAGEGKTQYF. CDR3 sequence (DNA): TGTGCCAGCAGCTCTATAGCGGGGGAGGGAAAGACCCAGTACTTC.

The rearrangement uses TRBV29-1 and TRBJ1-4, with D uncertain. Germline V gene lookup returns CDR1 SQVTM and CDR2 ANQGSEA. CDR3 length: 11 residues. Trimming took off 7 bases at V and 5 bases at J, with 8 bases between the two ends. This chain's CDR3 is CSGLKNEKLFF. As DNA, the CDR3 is TGCAGCGGCTTAAAAAATGAAAAACTGTTTTTT.

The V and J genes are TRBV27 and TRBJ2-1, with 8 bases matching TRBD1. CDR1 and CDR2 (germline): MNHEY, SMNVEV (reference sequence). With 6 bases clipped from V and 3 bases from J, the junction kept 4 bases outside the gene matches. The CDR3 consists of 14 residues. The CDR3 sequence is CASRTGAYYNEQFF. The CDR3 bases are TGTGCCAGCAGGACAGGGGCCTACTACAATGAGCAGTTCTTC.

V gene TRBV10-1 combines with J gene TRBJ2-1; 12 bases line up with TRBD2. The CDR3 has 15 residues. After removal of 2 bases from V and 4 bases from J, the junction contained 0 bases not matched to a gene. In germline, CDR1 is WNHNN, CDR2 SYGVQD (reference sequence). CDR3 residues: CASSETSGGYNEQFF. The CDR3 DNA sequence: TGCGCCAGCAGTGAGACTAGCGGGGGGTACAATGAGCAGTTCTTC.

In DNA, the CDR3 is TGTGCCAGCAGCAAAGAATTACCCCCAGGGACACGGGAAGTGGAGCAGTTCTTC. It codes for CASSKELPPGTREVEQFF. The chain is built from TRBV21-1 and TRBJ2-1; TRBD1 is the table's D call and was not checked against the DNA. TRBV21-1 is marked as a pseudogene. This CDR3 has 18 residues.

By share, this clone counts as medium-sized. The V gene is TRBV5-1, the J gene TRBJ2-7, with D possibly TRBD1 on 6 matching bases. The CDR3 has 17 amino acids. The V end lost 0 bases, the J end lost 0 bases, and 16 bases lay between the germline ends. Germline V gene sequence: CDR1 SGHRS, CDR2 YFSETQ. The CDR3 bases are TGCGCCAGCAGCTTGGTCTCGTTCGGCAGGGGCTCCTACGAGCAGTACTTC. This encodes CASSLVSFGRGSYEQYF.

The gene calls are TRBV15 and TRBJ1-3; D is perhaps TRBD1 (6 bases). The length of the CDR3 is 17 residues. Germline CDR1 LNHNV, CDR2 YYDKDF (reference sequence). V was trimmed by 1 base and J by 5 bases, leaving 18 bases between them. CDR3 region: CATSRVRGGFPRNTIYF. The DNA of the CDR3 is TGTGCCACCAGCAGAGTAAGGGGGGGTTTCCCAAGAAACACCATATATTTT.

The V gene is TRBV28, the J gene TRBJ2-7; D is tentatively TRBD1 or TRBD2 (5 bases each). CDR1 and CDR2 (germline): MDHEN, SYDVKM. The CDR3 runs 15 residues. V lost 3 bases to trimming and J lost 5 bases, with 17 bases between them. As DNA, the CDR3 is TGTGCCAGCAGTTTTGTGATAGGGACGGCCAACGAGCAGTACTTC. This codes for CASSFVIGTANEQYF.

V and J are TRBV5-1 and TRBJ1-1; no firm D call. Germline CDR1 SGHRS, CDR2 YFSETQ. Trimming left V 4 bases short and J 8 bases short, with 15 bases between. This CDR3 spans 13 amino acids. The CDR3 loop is CASSPVGSPEAFF. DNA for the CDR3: TGCGCCAGCAGCCCGGTCGGTTCGCCAGAAGCTTTCTTT.

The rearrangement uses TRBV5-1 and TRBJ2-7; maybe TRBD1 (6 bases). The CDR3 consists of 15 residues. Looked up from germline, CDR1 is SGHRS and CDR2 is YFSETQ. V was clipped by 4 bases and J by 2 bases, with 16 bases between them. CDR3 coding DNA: TGCGCCAGCAGCCCCCGGCAGGGGCCAACCTACGAGCAGTACTTC. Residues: CASSPRQGPTYEQYF.

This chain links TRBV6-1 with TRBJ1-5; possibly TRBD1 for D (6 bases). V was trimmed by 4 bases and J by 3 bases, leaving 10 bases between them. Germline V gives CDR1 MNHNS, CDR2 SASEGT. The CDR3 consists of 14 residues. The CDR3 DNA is TGTGCCAGCAGTGCACAGGGCCCCAATCAGCCCCAGCATTTT. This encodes CASSAQGPNQPQHF.

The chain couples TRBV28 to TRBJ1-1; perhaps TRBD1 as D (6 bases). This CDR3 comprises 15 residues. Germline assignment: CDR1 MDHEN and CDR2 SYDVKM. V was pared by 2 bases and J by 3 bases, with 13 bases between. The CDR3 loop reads CASSLKGGMDTEAFF. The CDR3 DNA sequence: TGTGCCAGCAGTTTAAAGGGGGGAATGGACACTGAAGCTTTCTTT. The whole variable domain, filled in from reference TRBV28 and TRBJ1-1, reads DVKVTQSSRYLVKRTGEKVFLECVQDMDHENMFWYRQDPGLGLRLIYFSYDVKMKEKGDIPEGYSVSREKKERFSLILESASTNQTSMYLCASSLKGGMDTEAFFGQGTRLTVV.

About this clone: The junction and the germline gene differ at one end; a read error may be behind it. The CDR3 DNA sequence: TGCGCCAGCGGGACCTACACAGATACGCAGTATTTT. As protein: CASGTYTDTQYF. V gene TRBV27 combines with J gene TRBJ2-3, with 7 positions matching TRBD2. The CDR3 covers 12 residues. Germline V gene sequence: CDR1 MNHEY, CDR2 SMNVEV (reference sequence).

The CDR3 region is CASSGGELFF. The DNA of the CDR3 is TGTGCCAGCAGTGGCGGGGAGCTGTTTTTT. The chain carries TRBV25-1 and TRBJ2-2; D ambiguous. V shed 4 bases and J shed 7 bases, with 1 base lying between them. The CDR3 is made up of 10 amino acids. Looked up from germline, CDR1 is MGHDK and CDR2 is SYGVNS.

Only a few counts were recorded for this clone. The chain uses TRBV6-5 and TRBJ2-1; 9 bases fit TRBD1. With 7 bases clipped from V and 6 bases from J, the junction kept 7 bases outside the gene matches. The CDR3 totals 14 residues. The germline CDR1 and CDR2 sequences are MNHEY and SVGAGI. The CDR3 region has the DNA TGTGCCAGCAACCGGGACAGGGTGAGCAATGAGCAGTTCTTC. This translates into CASNRDRVSNEQFF.

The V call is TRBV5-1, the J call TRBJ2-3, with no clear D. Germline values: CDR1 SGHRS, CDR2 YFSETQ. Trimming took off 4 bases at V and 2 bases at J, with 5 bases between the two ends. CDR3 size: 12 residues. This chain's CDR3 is CASSRNTDTQYF. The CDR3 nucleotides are TGCGCCAGCAGCCGGAACACAGATACGCAGTATTTT.

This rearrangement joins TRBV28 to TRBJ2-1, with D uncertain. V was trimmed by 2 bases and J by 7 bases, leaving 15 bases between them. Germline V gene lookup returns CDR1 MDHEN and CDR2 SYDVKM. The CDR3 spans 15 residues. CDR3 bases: TGTGCCAGCAGTTTAAGGTACTACCGTAGGAATGAGCAGTTCTTC. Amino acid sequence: CASSLRYYRRNEQFF.

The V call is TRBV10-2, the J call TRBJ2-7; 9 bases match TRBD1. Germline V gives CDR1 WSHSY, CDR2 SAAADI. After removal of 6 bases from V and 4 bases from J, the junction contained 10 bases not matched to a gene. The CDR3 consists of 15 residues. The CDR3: CASRGLGQGFYEQYF. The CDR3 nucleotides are TGCGCCAGCAGAGGGCTGGGACAGGGCTTTTACGAGCAGTACTTC.

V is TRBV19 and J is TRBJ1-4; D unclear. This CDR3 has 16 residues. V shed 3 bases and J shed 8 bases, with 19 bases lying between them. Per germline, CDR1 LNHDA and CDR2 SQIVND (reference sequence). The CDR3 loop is CASSIQARTEGEKLFF. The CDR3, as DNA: TGTGCCAGTAGTATCCAAGCGCGGACGGAAGGGGAAAAACTGTTTTTT. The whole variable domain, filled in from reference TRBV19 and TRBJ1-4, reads DGGITQSPKYLFRKEGQNVTLSCEQNLNHDAMYWYRQDPGQGLRLIYYSQIVNDFQKGDIAEGYSVSREKKESFPLTVTSAQKNPTAFYLCASSIQARTEGEKLFFGSGTQLSVL.

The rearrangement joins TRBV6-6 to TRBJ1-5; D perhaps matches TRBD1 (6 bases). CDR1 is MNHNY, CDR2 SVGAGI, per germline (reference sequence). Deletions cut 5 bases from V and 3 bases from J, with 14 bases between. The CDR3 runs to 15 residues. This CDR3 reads CASSRRGKFNQPQHF. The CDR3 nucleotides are TGTGCCAGCAGTCGGAGGGGGAAATTCAATCAGCCCCAGCATTTT.

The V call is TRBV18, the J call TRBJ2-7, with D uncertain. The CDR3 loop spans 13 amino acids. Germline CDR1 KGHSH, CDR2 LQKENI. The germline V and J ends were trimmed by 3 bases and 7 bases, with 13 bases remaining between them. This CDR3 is CASSPSEAMEQYF. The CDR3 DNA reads TGTGCCAGCTCACCCTCTGAGGCTATGGAGCAGTACTTC.

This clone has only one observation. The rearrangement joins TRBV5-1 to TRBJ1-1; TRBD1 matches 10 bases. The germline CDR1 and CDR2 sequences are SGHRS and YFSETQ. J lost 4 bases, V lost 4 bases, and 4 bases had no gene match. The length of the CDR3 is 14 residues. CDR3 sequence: CASSPGQGITEAFF. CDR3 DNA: TGCGCCAGCAGCCCGGGACAGGGGATCACTGAAGCTTTCTTT.